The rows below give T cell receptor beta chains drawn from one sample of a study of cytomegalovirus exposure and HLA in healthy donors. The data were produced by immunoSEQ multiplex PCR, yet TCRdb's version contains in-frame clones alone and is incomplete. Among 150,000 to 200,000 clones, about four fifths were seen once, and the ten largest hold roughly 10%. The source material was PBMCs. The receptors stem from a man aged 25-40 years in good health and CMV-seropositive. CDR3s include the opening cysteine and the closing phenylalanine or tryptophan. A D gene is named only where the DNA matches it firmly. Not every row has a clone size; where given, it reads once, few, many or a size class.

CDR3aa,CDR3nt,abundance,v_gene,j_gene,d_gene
CASRQGTYGYTF,TGTGCCAGCAGGCAGGGAACCTATGGCTACACCTTC,few,TRBV5-4,TRBJ1-2,NA
CASSPRGGRDGNEQFF,TGTGCCAGCAGTCCGAGAGGGGGACGGGATGGGAATGAGCAGTTCTTC,NA,TRBV6-6,TRBJ2-1,NA
CAISEGLAGSTDTQYF,TGTGCCATCAGTGAAGGACTAGCGGGGAGCACAGATACGCAGTATTTT,once,TRBV10-3,TRBJ2-3,TRBD2
CASSLRIGGEEEQYF,TGTGCCAGCAGCTTGAGGATAGGGGGAGAAGAAGAGCAGTACTTC,NA,TRBV5-4,TRBJ2-7,NA
CASSPLDSRMLYSNQPQHF,TGCGCCAGCAGCCCCCTAGACAGTAGGATGCTCTATAGCAATCAGCCCCAGCATTTT,NA,TRBV5-1,TRBJ1-5,NA
CASRYSGGAYNEQFF,TGTGCCAGCAGGTATAGCGGGGGGGCCTACAATGAGCAGTTCTTC,NA,TRBV28,TRBJ2-1,TRBD2
CASISWDRGNYGYTF,TGTGCCAGCATCTCGTGGGACAGGGGAAACTATGGCTACACCTTC,NA,TRBV28,TRBJ1-2,TRBD1
CASSAEEGSGYGYTF,TGTGCCAGCAGCGCCGAGGAGGGTTCTGGGTATGGCTACACCTTC,NA,TRBV9,TRBJ1-2,NA
CASRSQPGGPPGEQYF,TGTGCCAGCAGATCTCAACCAGGAGGGCCCCCTGGCGAGCAGTACTTC,NA,TRBV7-2,TRBJ2-7,NA
CASSLRGPYNEQFF,TGTGCCAGCAGTTTGAGGGGGCCGTACAATGAGCAGTTCTTC,NA,TRBV6-5,TRBJ2-1,TRBD1